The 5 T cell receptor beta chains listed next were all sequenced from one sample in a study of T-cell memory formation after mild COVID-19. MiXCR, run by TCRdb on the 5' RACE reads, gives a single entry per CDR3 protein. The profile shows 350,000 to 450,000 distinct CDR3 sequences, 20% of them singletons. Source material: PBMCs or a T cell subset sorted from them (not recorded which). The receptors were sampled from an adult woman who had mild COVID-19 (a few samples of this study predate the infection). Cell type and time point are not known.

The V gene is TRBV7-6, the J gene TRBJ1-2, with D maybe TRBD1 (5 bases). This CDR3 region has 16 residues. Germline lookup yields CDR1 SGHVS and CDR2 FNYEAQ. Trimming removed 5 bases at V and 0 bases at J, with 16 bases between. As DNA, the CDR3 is TGTGCCAGCAGCCCTACCACTCTCAGGGCTAACTATGGCTACACCTTC. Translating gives CASSPTTLRANYGYTF.

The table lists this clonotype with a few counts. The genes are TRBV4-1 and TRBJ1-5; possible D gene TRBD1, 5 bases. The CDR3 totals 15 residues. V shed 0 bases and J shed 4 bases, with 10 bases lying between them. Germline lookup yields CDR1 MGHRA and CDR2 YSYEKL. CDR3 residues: CASSQDGAANQPQHF. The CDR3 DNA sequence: TGCGCCAGCAGCCAAGATGGGGCAGCTAATCAGCCCCAGCATTTT.

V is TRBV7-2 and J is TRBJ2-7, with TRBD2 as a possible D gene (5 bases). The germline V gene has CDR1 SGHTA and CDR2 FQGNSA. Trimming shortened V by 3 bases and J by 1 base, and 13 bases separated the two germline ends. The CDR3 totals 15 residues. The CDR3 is CASSFPQSGSYEQYF. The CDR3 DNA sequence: TGTGCCAGCAGCTTCCCCCAGAGCGGTTCCTACGAGCAGTACTTC.

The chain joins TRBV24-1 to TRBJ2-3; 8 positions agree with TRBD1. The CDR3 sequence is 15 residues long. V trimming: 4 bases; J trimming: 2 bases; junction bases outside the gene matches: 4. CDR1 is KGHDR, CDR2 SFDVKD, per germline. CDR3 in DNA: TGTGCCACCAGTGAAAGGACAGGGTCCACAGATACGCAGTATTTT. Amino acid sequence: CATSERTGSTDTQYF.

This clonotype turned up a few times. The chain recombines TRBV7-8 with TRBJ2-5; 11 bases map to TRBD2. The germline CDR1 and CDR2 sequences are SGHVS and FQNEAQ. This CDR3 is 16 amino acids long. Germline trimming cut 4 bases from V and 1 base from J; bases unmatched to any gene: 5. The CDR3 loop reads CASSSQGLAVQETQYF. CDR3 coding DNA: TGTGCCAGCAGCTCCCAGGGACTAGCGGTCCAAGAGACCCAGTACTTC.